The TCR beta chain described here comes from a study of T cells in Graves' hyperthyroidism and ophthalmopathy. From RNA transcripts, TCR beta CDR3 regions were amplified. Using the HTBI primer set, a first-round RT-PCR was run on the TCR CDR3. TCRdb used MiXCR to reprocess the multiplex PCR reads, holding one entry per CDR3 protein. The sample has approximately 260,000 distinct CDR3 sequences; roughly 15% are singletons. In its sample, this clonotype was seen many times. The receptor comes from a woman aged 45 to 65 with Graves' hyperthyroidism that later progressed to Graves' ophthalmopathy. Sequences were obtained from blood.

CDR3 coding DNA: TGTGCCAGCACCCCCGGGACAGGGGGCACTCAGCCCCAGCATTTT. The encoded protein is CASTPGTGGTQPQHF. The chain combines TRBV28 with TRBJ1-5; 12 bases match TRBD1. With V trimmed by 7 bases and J by 6 bases, 7 bases remained unmatched. The CDR3 runs 15 residues. Germline V gene data show CDR1 as MDHEN and CDR2 as SYDVKM.